The rows below give T cell receptor beta chains drawn from one sample of a study of long-term antiretroviral therapy in people with HIV. Sequenced by immunoSEQ multiplex PCR; TCRdb stores in-frame clones only, minus some. The table records about 13,000 clones, around 82% of them present only once. Sequenced material: unsorted PBMCs, taken 1.3 years after starting antiretroviral therapy. Every receptor here comes from a woman between 18 and 30 years old with HIV. Both conserved end residues are part of each CDR3. D genes are given only for firm matches. A row's size may be missing; if present it is once, few, many or a size class.

d_gene	v_gene	j_gene	abundance	CDR3nt	CDR3aa
-	TRBV18	TRBJ1-5	-	TGTGCCAGCTCTCCACAGGGCAGCAATCAGCCCCAGCATTTT	CASSPQGSNQPQHF
-	TRBV5-1	TRBJ1-2	-	TGCGCCAGCAGCTTGGTAGGGGAAAGCTATGGCTACACCTTC	CASSLVGESYGYTF
TRBD2	TRBV18	TRBJ2-7	-	TGTGCCAGCTCACCGGGTAGCGGGAGGGACGAGCAGTACTTC	CASSPGSGRDEQYF
-	TRBV5-6	TRBJ1-2	-	TGTGCCAGCAGCTTGGAATTGTCAGGGAGTAACTATGGCTACACCTTC	CASSLELSGSNYGYTF
TRBD1	TRBV11-2	TRBJ2-2	-	TGTGCCAGCGGGACAGGGGGCGTGCTGAGCACCGGGGAGCTGTTTTTT	CASGTGGVLSTGELFF
-	TRBV10-3	TRBJ1-1	-	TGTGCCATCACCGCAGGGAACACTGAAGCTTTCTTT	CAITAGNTEAFF
-	TRBV10-3	TRBJ2-4	-	TGTGCCATCAGTGAGTCTTATAGGAACATTCAGTACTTC	CAISESYRNIQYF
-	TRBV4-1	TRBJ2-7	-	TGCGCCAGCAGCCAATGGGGCAGGGGGGGTGAAGAGCAGTACTTC	CASSQWGRGGEEQYF
TRBD1	TRBV5-1	TRBJ2-6	-	TGCGCCAGCAGCTGGGGACAGGGGGCCTCTGGGGCCAACGTCCTGACTTTC	CASSWGQGASGANVLTF
-	TRBV7-9	TRBJ2-5	-	TGTGCCTCGGGGCTAGCCGTGGAGACCCAGTACTTC	CASGLAVETQYF
-	TRBV7-8	TRBJ2-3	once	TGTGCCAGCAGCTTAGAGGGATGGTTCACAGATACGCAGTATTTT	CASSLEGWFTDTQYF
-	TRBV27	TRBJ2-7	-	TGTGCCAGCACCTCTCCAAACTACGAGCAGTACTTC	CASTSPNYEQYF
TRBD2	TRBV6-1	TRBJ2-7	-	TGTGCCAGCAACCCAGGGTGGGGGGGGACCTACGAGCAGTACTTC	CASNPGWGGTYEQYF
-	TRBV28	TRBJ1-2	-	TGTGCCAGCAGCAAACCTGCTGGGACGGCCCTCTATGGCTACACCTTC	CASSKPAGTALYGYTF
TRBD1	TRBV4-1	TRBJ1-1	-	TGCGCCAGCAGATTGACAGGGGTCGGCACTGAAGCTTTCTTT	CASRLTGVGTEAFF
-	TRBV30	TRBJ2-1	-	TGTGCCTGGAGTGTACTAACGGGAATGAATGAGCAGTTCTTC	CAWSVLTGMNEQFF
-	TRBV19	TRBJ2-7	-	TGTGCCAGTAGTATAGGGCCCATCTACGAGCAGTACTTC	CASSIGPIYEQYF
-	TRBV27	TRBJ1-1	few	TGTGCCAGCAGTTCCCCGGGGAGTCCGAACACTGAAGCTTTCTTT	CASSSPGSPNTEAFF
-	TRBV9	TRBJ2-7	-	TGTGCCAGCAGCGTAGCGGGGCCTAGCTCCTACGAGCAGTACTTC	CASSVAGPSSYEQYF
TRBD1	TRBV19	TRBJ1-2	-	TGTGCCAGTAGTATCCTGGCAGGGGGGTATGGCTACACCTTC	CASSILAGGYGYTF
-	TRBV28	TRBJ2-7	-	TGTGCCAGCAGTTCGCCAGGGAGAGCCTACGAGCAGTACTTC	CASSSPGRAYEQYF
-	TRBV5-1	TRBJ2-7	-	TGCGCCAGCAGCTTGCGCCTAGCCTACGAGCAGTACTTC	CASSLRLAYEQYF
TRBD2	TRBV30	TRBJ2-7	-	TGTGCCTGGACGTCCCAGCGGGGGCAGTACTTC	CAWTSQRGQYF
TRBD2	TRBV9	TRBJ2-7	-	TGTGCCAGCAGCCAGTGGCGGGGGGGGACCTACGAGCAGTACTTC	CASSQWRGGTYEQYF